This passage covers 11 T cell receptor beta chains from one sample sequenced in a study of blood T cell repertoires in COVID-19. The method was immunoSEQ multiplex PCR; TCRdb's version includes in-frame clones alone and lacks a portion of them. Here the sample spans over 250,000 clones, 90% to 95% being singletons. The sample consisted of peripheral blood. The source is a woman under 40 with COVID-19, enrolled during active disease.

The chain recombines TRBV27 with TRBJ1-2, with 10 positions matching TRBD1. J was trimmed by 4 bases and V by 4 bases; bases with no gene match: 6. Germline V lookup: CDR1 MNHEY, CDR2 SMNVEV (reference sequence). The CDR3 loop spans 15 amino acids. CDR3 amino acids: CASSSRQGAGYGYTF. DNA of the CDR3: TGTGCCAGCAGTTCTCGACAGGGGGCGGGCTATGGCTACACCTTC.

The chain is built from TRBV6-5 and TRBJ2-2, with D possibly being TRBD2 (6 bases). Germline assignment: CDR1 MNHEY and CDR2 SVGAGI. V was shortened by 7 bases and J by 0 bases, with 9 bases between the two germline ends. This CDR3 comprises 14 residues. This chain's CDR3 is CASISGANTGELFF. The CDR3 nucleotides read TGTGCCAGCATTAGCGGTGCGAACACCGGGGAGCTGTTTTTT.

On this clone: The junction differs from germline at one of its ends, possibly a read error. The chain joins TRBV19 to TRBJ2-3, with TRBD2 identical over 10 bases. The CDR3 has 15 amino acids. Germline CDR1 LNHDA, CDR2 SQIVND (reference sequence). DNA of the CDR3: TGTGCCAGTAGTACGTGGACTAGCGGAACAGATGCGCAGTATTTT. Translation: CASSTWTSGTDAQYF.

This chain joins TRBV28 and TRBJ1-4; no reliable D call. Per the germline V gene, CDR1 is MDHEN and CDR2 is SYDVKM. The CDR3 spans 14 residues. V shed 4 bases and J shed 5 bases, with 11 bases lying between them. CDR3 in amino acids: CASSSPGSNEKLFF. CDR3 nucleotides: TGTGCCAGCAGTTCTCCGGGGTCGAATGAAAAACTGTTTTTT.

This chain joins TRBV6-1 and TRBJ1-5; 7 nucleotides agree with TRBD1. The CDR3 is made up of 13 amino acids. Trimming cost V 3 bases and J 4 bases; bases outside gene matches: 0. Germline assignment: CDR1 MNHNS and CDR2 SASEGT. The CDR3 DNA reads TGTGCCAGCAGTGACAGGGGGAATCAGCCCCAGCATTTT. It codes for CASSDRGNQPQHF.

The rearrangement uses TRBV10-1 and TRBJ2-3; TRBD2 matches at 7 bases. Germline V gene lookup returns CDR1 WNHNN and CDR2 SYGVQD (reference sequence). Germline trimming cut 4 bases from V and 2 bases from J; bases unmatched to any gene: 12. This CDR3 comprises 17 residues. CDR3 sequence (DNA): TGCGCCAGCAGTGGACGGGGAGTAGCGGGCCTCACAGATACGCAGTATTTT. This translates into CASSGRGVAGLTDTQYF.

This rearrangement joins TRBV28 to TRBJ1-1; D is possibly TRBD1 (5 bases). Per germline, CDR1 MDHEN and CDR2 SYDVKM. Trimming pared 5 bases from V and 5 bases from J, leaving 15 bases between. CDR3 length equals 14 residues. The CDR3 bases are TGTGCCAGCAGTCCGGTGGGGGGGTCGACTGAAGCTTTCTTT. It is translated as CASSPVGGSTEAFF.

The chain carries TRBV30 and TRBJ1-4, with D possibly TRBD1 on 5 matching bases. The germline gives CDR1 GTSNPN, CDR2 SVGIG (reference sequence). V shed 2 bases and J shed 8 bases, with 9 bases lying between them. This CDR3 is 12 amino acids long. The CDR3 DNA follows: TGTGCCTGGAGTCGACAGTCGGAAAAACTGTTTTTT. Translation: CAWSRQSEKLFF.

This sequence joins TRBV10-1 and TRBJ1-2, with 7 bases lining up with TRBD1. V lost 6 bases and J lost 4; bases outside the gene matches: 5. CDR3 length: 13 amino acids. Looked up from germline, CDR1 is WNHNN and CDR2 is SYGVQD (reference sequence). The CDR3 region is CASSQGQSYGYTF. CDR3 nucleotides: TGCGCCAGCAGCCAGGGACAGTCCTATGGCTACACCTTC.

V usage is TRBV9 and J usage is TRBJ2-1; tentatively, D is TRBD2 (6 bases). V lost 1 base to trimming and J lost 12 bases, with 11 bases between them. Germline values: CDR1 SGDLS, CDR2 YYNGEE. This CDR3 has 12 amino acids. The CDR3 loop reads CASSVPPGGQFF. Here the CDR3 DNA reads TGTGCCAGCAGCGTACCCCCCGGGGGGCAGTTCTTC.

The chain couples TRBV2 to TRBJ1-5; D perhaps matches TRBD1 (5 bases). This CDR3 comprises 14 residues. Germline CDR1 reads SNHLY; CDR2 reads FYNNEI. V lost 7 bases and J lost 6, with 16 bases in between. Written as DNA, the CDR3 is TGTGCCAGCAACGGGCCAGGGTTTTTTCAGCCCCAGCATTTT. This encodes CASNGPGFFQPQHF.